These 11 T cell receptor beta chains share one sample of origin, sequenced in a study of T cell responses to AZD1222 COVID-19 vaccine. Using immunoSEQ multiplex PCR, the repertoire was profiled, and TCRdb retains in-frame clones only, with some absent. This sample yields roughly 100,000 clones, of which about 92% are seen a single time; 1.2% belongs to the top ten. The input for sequencing was peripheral blood, taken on day 0 of AZD1222 vaccination. Source of these receptors: an adult in good health.

The chain joins TRBV11-1 to TRBJ2-2, with 9 bases aligning to TRBD2. This CDR3 is 16 amino acids long. Trimming took 5 bases from V and 3 from J; bases not matched to a gene: 7. Germline V gene sequence: CDR1 SGHAT, CDR2 FQDESV (reference sequence). The DNA of the CDR3 is TGTGCCAGCAGCCGGGGACTAGCAGTGTACACCGGGGAGCTGTTTTTT. Encoded protein: CASSRGLAVYTGELFF. The variable domain in full, with the rest retrieved from reference TRBV11-1 and TRBJ2-2, is EAEVAQSPRYKITEKSQAVAFWCDPISGHATLYWYRQILGQGPELLVQFQDESVVDDSQLPKDRFSAERLKGVDSTLKIQPAELGDSAMYLCASSRGLAVYTGELFFGEGSRLTVL.

In DNA form, the CDR3 reads TGCAGCGTTGCGAGGACAGGGGGGATCGGCTACACCTTC. Its translation: CSVARTGGIGYTF. The chain links TRBV29-1 to TRBJ1-2, with TRBD1 matching over 10 bases. The J segment lost 8 bases and the V segment lost 4 bases, leaving 7 bases of the junction unmatched. This CDR3 is built from 13 residues. Germline CDR1 reads SQVTM; CDR2 reads ANQGSEA.

J is TRBJ2-1 and V is TRBV7-3; TRBD2 aligns across 12 bases. CDR3 length equals 14 residues. Trimming removed 4 bases from V and 9 bases from J; junction bases left unmatched: 4. Germline V gene sequence: CDR1 SGHTA, CDR2 FQGTGA. CDR3 protein: CASSSTSGRFEQFF. CDR3 nucleotide sequence: TGTGCCAGCAGCTCGACTAGCGGGAGATTTGAGCAGTTCTTC.

The chain has TRBV28 and TRBJ1-3; maybe TRBD1 (5 bases). Germline CDR1 MDHEN, CDR2 SYDVKM. The CDR3 consists of 16 residues. Trimming left V 5 bases short and J 7 bases short, with 21 bases between. The CDR3 coding sequence is TGTGCCAGCAGTCTCGGGACCCACAAAATGGGTAACACCATATATTTT. It yields the protein CASSLGTHKMGNTIYF.

The chain carries TRBV27 and TRBJ1-1; 7 nucleotides line up with TRBD1. Germline CDR1 and CDR2: MNHEY and SMNVEV (reference sequence). The CDR3 is 12 amino acids. Trimming took 2 bases from V and 8 from J; bases not matched to a gene: 2. The CDR3 loop reads CASSLKTGEAFF. As DNA, the CDR3 is TGTGCCAGCAGTTTAAAGACAGGGGAAGCTTTCTTT.

The chain is built from TRBV7-9 and TRBJ2-3; D is possibly TRBD2 (5 bases). The CDR3 is 14 amino acids. CDR1 SEHNR and CDR2 FQNEAQ come from the germline V gene (reference sequence). Trimming removed 0 bases from V and 5 bases from J, with 9 bases in between. CDR3 region: CASSLAGAQDTQYF. Here the CDR3 DNA reads TGTGCCAGCAGCTTAGCGGGAGCTCAAGATACGCAGTATTTT.

This chain joins TRBV6-5 and TRBJ1-2, with D unresolved. Trimming stripped 0 bases from V and 8 bases from J, with 10 bases between. This CDR3 is built from 13 residues. CDR1 is MNHEY and CDR2 is SVGAGI in the germline V gene. The CDR3 DNA reads TGTGCCAGCAGTTACTCAGAAGGTAGAGGCTACACCTTC. This translates into CASSYSEGRGYTF.

V usage is TRBV6-1 and J usage is TRBJ2-3; 9 bases agree with TRBD2. The CDR3 totals 16 residues. The V gene end was trimmed by 1 base and the J gene end by 6 bases; junction bases not matched to a gene: 8. Germline V lookup: CDR1 MNHNS, CDR2 SASEGT. The CDR3 loop reads CASSEVWRGGADTQYF. The CDR3 region has the DNA TGTGCCAGCAGTGAAGTTTGGCGGGGGGGCGCCGATACGCAGTATTTT.

The DNA for the CDR3 is TGTGCCTGGAATCCAACAGGGACGGCGCGCAATCAGCCCCAGCATTTT. It encodes CAWNPTGTARNQPQHF. J is TRBJ1-5 and V is TRBV30; possibly TRBD1 for D (6 bases). V gave up 4 bases and J gave up 2 bases, with 18 bases separating them. The CDR3 totals 16 residues. CDR1 and CDR2 from the germline V gene are GTSNPN and SVGIG (reference sequence).

CDR3 in amino acids: CASRGDYRMHGTQYF. CDR3 nucleotides: TGCGCCAGCAGAGGGGACTACCGCATGCATGGGACCCAGTACTTC. This sequence joins TRBV10-1 and TRBJ2-5; the match to TRBD2 covers 7 bases. V dropped 6 bases and J dropped 7; count of bases not matched to a gene: 14. The CDR3 has 15 residues. Germline loops: CDR1 WNHNN, CDR2 SYGVQD (reference sequence).

The rearrangement links TRBV7-6 to TRBJ1-3; no reliable D call. Trimming pared 2 bases from V and 0 bases from J, leaving 2 bases between. CDR1 is SGHVS, CDR2 FNYEAQ, per germline. The CDR3 is 13 residues long. This chain's CDR3 is CASSLHSGNTIYF. As DNA, the CDR3 is TGTGCCAGCAGCTTACACTCTGGAAACACCATATATTTT.